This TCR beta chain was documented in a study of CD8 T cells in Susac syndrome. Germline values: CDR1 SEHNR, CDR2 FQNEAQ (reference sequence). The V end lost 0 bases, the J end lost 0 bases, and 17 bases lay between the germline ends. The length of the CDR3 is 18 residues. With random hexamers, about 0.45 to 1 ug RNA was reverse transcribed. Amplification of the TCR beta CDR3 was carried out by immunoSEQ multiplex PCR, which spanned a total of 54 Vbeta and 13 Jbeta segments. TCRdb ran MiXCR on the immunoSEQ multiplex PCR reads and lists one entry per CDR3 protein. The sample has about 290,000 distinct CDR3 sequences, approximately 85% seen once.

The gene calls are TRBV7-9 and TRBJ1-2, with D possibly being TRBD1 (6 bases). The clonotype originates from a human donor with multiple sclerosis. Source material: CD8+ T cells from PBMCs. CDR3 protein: CASSLATGHSEANYGYTF. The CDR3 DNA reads TGTGCCAGCAGCTTAGCCACAGGGCACTCCGAAGCTAACTATGGCTACACCTTC.